The clone carrying this TCR beta chain was seen a handful of times. Its antigen is as yet unknown. Germline CDR1 SGHDT, CDR2 YYEEEE. The CDR3 extends over 16 amino acids. With 5 bases removed from V and 4 bases from J, the gap between germline ends came to 21 bases. These data are taken from a study of T-cell memory formation after mild COVID-19. Overall study context: Most TCR clusters belonged to a single donor. Findings and caveats of the study: Day 15 to 85 contractors were CD4/CD8 balanced; later expanders leaned CD4+. Cross-reactive memory seemingly joined, as some responding clones were found in pre-infection memory.

Barcoded TCR alpha and TCR beta cDNA libraries with UMIs came from 5'RACE using constant-segment primers. TCRdb fed the 5' RACE reads into MiXCR, producing one record per CDR3 protein. Here the sample spans some 280,000 distinct CDR3 sequences, roughly 17% being singletons. The rearrangement joins TRBV5-6 to TRBJ1-2; D not resolved. Material: PBMCs or a T cell subset sorted from them (not recorded which). The sequence was obtained from a young man who had mild COVID-19 (a few samples of this study predate the infection). Cell type and time point are not known. CDR3 protein: CASSRRLGRSAYGYTF. CDR3 coding DNA: TGTGCCAGCAGTCGACGCCTCGGACGGTCCGCCTATGGCTACACCTTC.